Below are 8 T cell receptor beta chains sequenced from a single sample in a study of T cell responses to AZD1222 COVID-19 vaccine. TCRdb keeps only in-frame clones here, not all; method: immunoSEQ multiplex PCR. The repertoire consists of 140,000 to 150,000 clones, with 85% to 90% occurring once and the leading ten covering 1.5% to 2%. The input for sequencing was peripheral blood, taken on day 0 of AZD1222 vaccination. All receptors come from an adult in good health.

V is TRBV7-8 and J is TRBJ1-1; a possible D gene is TRBD1 (5 bases). The CDR3 has 13 amino acids. With 3 bases removed from V and 1 base from J, the gap between germline ends came to 6 bases. Germline V gives CDR1 SGHVS, CDR2 FQNEAQ. The CDR3 DNA reads TGTGCCAGCAGCTTCCAGGGGAACACTGAAGCTTTCTTT. Encoded protein: CASSFQGNTEAFF. The entire variable domain, with the rest obtained from reference TRBV7-8 and TRBJ1-1, is as follows: GAGVSQSPRYKVAKRGQDVALRCDPISGHVSLFWYQQALGQGPEFLTYFQNEAQLDKSGLPSDRFFAERPEGSVSTLKIQRTQQEDSAVYLCASSFQGNTEAFFGQGTRLTVV.

This clone was counted a single time. This chain links TRBV23-1 with TRBJ1-5; 8 bases line up with TRBD1. TRBV23-1 belongs to the ORF category, with a function that is uncertain. This CDR3 is 17 amino acids long. The J segment lost 1 base and the V segment lost 7 bases, leaving 12 bases of the junction unmatched. CDR3 bases: TGCGCCAGCACGTTTCAGGACAGGGAGAAAAGCAATCAGCCCCAGCATTTT. This translates into CASTFQDREKSNQPQHF.

This clone occurred once. This sequence joins TRBV15 and TRBJ1-4; D is uncertain. Germline CDR1 reads LNHNV; CDR2 reads YYDKDF (reference sequence). The CDR3 is 15 amino acids. The germline V and J ends were trimmed by 4 bases and 0 bases, with 9 bases remaining between them. In nucleotides, the CDR3 is TGTGCCACCAGCACAGGTTCGGCAACTAATGAAAAACTGTTTTTT. Residues: CATSTGSATNEKLFF.

V and J are TRBV15 and TRBJ1-2; no clear D. Germline CDR1 reads LNHNV; CDR2 reads YYDKDF (reference sequence). V shed 0 bases and J shed 11 bases, with 16 bases lying between them. The length of the CDR3 is 14 residues. Here the CDR3 reads CATSRDMEAGRYTF. CDR3 nucleotide sequence: TGTGCCACCAGCAGAGATATGGAGGCTGGCCGTTACACCTTC.

The count of this clone is one. V usage is TRBV29-1 and J usage is TRBJ2-1, with no clear D. Trimming removed 4 bases at V and 11 bases at J, with 21 bases between. This CDR3 has 14 amino acids. Germline V gene sequence: CDR1 SQVTM, CDR2 ANQGSEA. CDR3 in DNA: TGCAGCGTTGTTAGTGTGGGGTATCGGTTGCAGCAGTTCTTC. This gives the protein CSVVSVGYRLQQFF.

This clone was seen a single time. J is TRBJ1-1 and V is TRBV11-2; D not resolved. CDR1 SGHAT and CDR2 FQNNGV come from the germline V gene. The CDR3 runs to 14 residues. The V and J ends lost 6 bases and 1 base respectively, with 12 bases between them. The CDR3 sequence: CASRSFEENTEAFF. In DNA form, the CDR3 reads TGTGCCAGCAGGTCATTTGAGGAGAACACTGAAGCTTTCTTT.

The rearrangement uses TRBV27 and TRBJ2-1; TRBD2 matches 8 bases. Germline V gene lookup returns CDR1 MNHEY and CDR2 SMNVEV (reference sequence). The CDR3 has 15 residues. The V gene end was trimmed by 5 bases and the J gene end by 5 bases; junction bases not matched to a gene: 8. CDR3 amino acids: CASSNPGLVHNEQFF. The DNA of the CDR3 is TGTGCCAGCAGTAACCCGGGACTAGTCCACAATGAGCAGTTCTTC.

This chain connects TRBV28 to TRBJ2-3; 9 bases fit TRBD2. Germline CDR1 reads MDHEN; CDR2 reads SYDVKM. V shed 5 bases, J shed 5 bases, and the junction held 17 bases outside the gene matches. The CDR3 is 18 amino acids. The CDR3 DNA is TGTGCCAGCAGTCCCCTTATGATCGGTAGCGGGGGAGGAGATACGCAGTATTTT. This translates into CASSPLMIGSGGGDTQYF.